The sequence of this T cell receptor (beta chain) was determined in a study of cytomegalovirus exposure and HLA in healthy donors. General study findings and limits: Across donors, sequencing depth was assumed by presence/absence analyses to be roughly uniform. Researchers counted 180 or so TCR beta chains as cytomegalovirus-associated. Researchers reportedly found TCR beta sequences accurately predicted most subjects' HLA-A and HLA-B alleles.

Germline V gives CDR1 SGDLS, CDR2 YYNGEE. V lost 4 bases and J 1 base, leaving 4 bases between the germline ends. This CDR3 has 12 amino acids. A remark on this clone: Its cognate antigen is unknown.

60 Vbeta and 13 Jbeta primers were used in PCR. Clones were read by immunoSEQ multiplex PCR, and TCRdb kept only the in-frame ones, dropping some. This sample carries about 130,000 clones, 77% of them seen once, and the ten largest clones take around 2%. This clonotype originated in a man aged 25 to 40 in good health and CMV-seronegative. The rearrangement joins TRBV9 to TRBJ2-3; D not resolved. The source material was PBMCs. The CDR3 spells CASSSGTDTQYF. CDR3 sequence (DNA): TGTGCCAGCAGCTCTGGCACAGATACGCAGTATTTT. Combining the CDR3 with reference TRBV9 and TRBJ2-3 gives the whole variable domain DSGVTQTPKHLITATGQRVTLRCSPRSGDLSVYWYQQSLDQGLQFLIQYYNGEERAKGNILERFSAQQFPDLHSELNLSSLELGDSALYFCASSSGTDTQYFGPGTRLTVL.